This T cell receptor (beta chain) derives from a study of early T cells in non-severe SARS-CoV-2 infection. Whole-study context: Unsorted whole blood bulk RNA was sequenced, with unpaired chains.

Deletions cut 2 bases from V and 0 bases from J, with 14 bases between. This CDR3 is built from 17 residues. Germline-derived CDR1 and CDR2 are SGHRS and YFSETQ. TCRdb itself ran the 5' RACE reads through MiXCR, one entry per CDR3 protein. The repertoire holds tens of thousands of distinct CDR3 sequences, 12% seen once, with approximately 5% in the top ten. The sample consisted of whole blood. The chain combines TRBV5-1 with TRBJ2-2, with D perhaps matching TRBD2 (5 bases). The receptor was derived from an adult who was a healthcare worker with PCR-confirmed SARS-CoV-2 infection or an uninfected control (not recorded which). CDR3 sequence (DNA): TGCGCCAGCAGCTTAAGCTTGCGGACTTCGAACACCGGGGAGCTGTTTTTT. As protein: CASSLSLRTSNTGELFF.